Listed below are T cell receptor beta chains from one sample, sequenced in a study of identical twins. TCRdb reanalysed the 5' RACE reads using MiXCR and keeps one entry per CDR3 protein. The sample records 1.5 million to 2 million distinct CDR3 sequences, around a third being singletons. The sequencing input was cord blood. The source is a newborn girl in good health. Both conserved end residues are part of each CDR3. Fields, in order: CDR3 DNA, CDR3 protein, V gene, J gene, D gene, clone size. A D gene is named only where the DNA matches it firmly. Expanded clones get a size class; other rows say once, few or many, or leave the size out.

CDR3nt: TGTGCCAGCTCACCTAATGTGAACACTGAAGCTTTCTTT; CDR3aa: CASSPNVNTEAFF; v_gene: TRBV18; j_gene: TRBJ1-1; d_gene: -; abundance: -
CDR3nt: TGCAGTGCTTCCCGGTGGGAGGTCAACTACGAGCAGTACTTC; CDR3aa: CSASRWEVNYEQYF; v_gene: TRBV20-1; j_gene: TRBJ2-7; d_gene: -; abundance: few
CDR3nt: TGTGCCAGTAGTAGAGACAGTGTCAATCAGCCCCAGCATTTT; CDR3aa: CASSRDSVNQPQHF; v_gene: TRBV19; j_gene: TRBJ1-5; d_gene: -; abundance: -
CDR3nt: TGTGCCATAGGGACAGGGGGCTCCTACGAGCAGTACTTC; CDR3aa: CAIGTGGSYEQYF; v_gene: TRBV10-3; j_gene: TRBJ2-7; d_gene: TRBD1; abundance: -
CDR3nt: TGTGCCAGCACCTTCCAGGGGACATCCAATCAGCCCCAGCATTTT; CDR3aa: CASTFQGTSNQPQHF; v_gene: TRBV2; j_gene: TRBJ1-5; d_gene: -; abundance: -
CDR3nt: TGTGCCAGCAGCTTCCCGCCCTACTGGGGGAACACTGAAGCTTTCTTT; CDR3aa: CASSFPPYWGNTEAFF; v_gene: TRBV28; j_gene: TRBJ1-1; d_gene: -; abundance: -
CDR3nt: TGTGCCAGCAGCCTCTTAGCGGGAGTAGAGTCCTACAATGAGCAGTTCTTC; CDR3aa: CASSLLAGVESYNEQFF; v_gene: TRBV4-2; j_gene: TRBJ2-1; d_gene: TRBD2; abundance: -
CDR3nt: TGCGCCAGCAGCTTCGCGACTAGCGGGAGGGCCCTTCCCGGGGAGCTGTTTTTT; CDR3aa: CASSFATSGRALPGELFF; v_gene: TRBV5-1; j_gene: TRBJ2-2; d_gene: TRBD2; abundance: once
CDR3nt: TGCAGTGCTCCCCAGCGGGAGGGCCAAGATACGCAGTATTTT; CDR3aa: CSAPQREGQDTQYF; v_gene: TRBV20-1; j_gene: TRBJ2-3; d_gene: TRBD2; abundance: -
CDR3nt: TGCAGTGCCACACAGGTTTTAGGAAATCAGCCCCAGCATTTT; CDR3aa: CSATQVLGNQPQHF; v_gene: TRBV20-1; j_gene: TRBJ1-5; d_gene: -; abundance: -
CDR3nt: TGTGCCAGCAGCCCAGACGGACAGGGGGCTCTTCAGCCCCAGCATTTT; CDR3aa: CASSPDGQGALQPQHF; v_gene: TRBV7-9; j_gene: TRBJ1-5; d_gene: TRBD1; abundance: -
CDR3nt: TGTGCCAGCAGCTTCCGTTGGAGTGAGCAGTACTTC; CDR3aa: CASSFRWSEQYF; v_gene: TRBV7-2; j_gene: TRBJ2-5; d_gene: -; abundance: -
CDR3nt: TGTGCCAGCAGTTGGAAACTATACAATGAGCAGTTCTTC; CDR3aa: CASSWKLYNEQFF; v_gene: TRBV12-3/TRBV12-4; j_gene: TRBJ2-1; d_gene: -; abundance: few
CDR3nt: TGCAGTGCTAGGGCGGTCTCTAACTATGGCTACACCTTC; CDR3aa: CSARAVSNYGYTF; v_gene: TRBV20-1; j_gene: TRBJ1-2; d_gene: -; abundance: few
CDR3nt: TGTGCCAGCAGCCAAGTTTGGGACAGGGTCTATGGCTACACCTTC; CDR3aa: CASSQVWDRVYGYTF; v_gene: TRBV4-2; j_gene: TRBJ1-2; d_gene: TRBD1; abundance: few
CDR3nt: TGTGCCAGCAGCCAGACGAGGACAGGGCGGTACGAGCAGTACTTC; CDR3aa: CASSQTRTGRYEQYF; v_gene: TRBV4-2; j_gene: TRBJ2-7; d_gene: TRBD1; abundance: -
CDR3nt: TGCAGTGCTAGAGATACAGGGGGCACAGATACGCAGTATTTT; CDR3aa: CSARDTGGTDTQYF; v_gene: TRBV20-1; j_gene: TRBJ2-3; d_gene: TRBD1; abundance: -
CDR3nt: TGTGCCAGCGTCGCGATTGGTAGCAATCAGCCCCAGCATTTT; CDR3aa: CASVAIGSNQPQHF; v_gene: TRBV6-2/TRBV6-3; j_gene: TRBJ1-5; d_gene: -; abundance: few
CDR3nt: TGTGCCAGCAGCCGCAATAGCGGATCGGGCACAGATACGCAGTATTTT; CDR3aa: CASSRNSGSGTDTQYF; v_gene: TRBV3-1; j_gene: TRBJ2-3; d_gene: -; abundance: few
CDR3nt: TGCGCCAGCAGCTTGGCCTCAATCAGAGATGAGCAGTACTTC; CDR3aa: CASSLASIRDEQYF; v_gene: TRBV5-1; j_gene: TRBJ2-5; d_gene: -; abundance: many
CDR3nt: TGCAGCGTGGGGGACAGTAGGAATCAGCCCCAGCATTTT; CDR3aa: CSVGDSRNQPQHF; v_gene: TRBV29-1; j_gene: TRBJ1-5; d_gene: TRBD1; abundance: -
CDR3nt: TGTGCCAGCCGGGCCGGTAGCGGTCGTAACAATGAGCAGTTCTTC; CDR3aa: CASRAGSGRNNEQFF; v_gene: TRBV4-2; j_gene: TRBJ2-1; d_gene: -; abundance: -
CDR3nt: TGCAGTGCTAGTACGGCGGTTTATGCAACTAATGAAAAACTGTTTTTT; CDR3aa: CSASTAVYATNEKLFF; v_gene: TRBV20-1; j_gene: TRBJ1-4; d_gene: -; abundance: -
CDR3nt: TGCGCCGGCAGCCTGTCGGGGGAAAACACTGAAGCTTTCTTT; CDR3aa: CAGSLSGENTEAFF; v_gene: TRBV5-1; j_gene: TRBJ1-1; d_gene: -; abundance: -
CDR3nt: TGTGCCAGCAGTTGGGACCAGAGGGGTTCCGAGCAGTACTTC; CDR3aa: CASSWDQRGSEQYF; v_gene: TRBV27; j_gene: TRBJ2-7; d_gene: -; abundance: -
CDR3nt: TGTGCCAGCAGTACAGGGCTCTACGAGCGGTACTTC; CDR3aa: CASSTGLYERYF; v_gene: TRBV12-3/TRBV12-4; j_gene: TRBJ2-7; d_gene: -; abundance: -
CDR3nt: TGCAGTGCTAGGGCTAGCGAGGGCCAAGAGACCCAGTACTTC; CDR3aa: CSARASEGQETQYF; v_gene: TRBV20-1; j_gene: TRBJ2-5; d_gene: -; abundance: -
CDR3nt: TGTGCCAGCAGTGAAAAGAAACTAGCGGCTAGCTCCTACAATGAGCAGTTCTTC; CDR3aa: CASSEKKLAASSYNEQFF; v_gene: TRBV6-1; j_gene: TRBJ2-1; d_gene: TRBD2; abundance: few
CDR3nt: TGTGCCAGCAGATTAGCGGGACCGAGCTCCTACGAGCAGTACTTC; CDR3aa: CASRLAGPSSYEQYF; v_gene: TRBV27; j_gene: TRBJ2-7; d_gene: TRBD2; abundance: -
CDR3nt: TGTGCCAGCAGCCTTGGACGGCACCCTGCAACTAATGAAAAACTGTTTTTT; CDR3aa: CASSLGRHPATNEKLFF; v_gene: TRBV13; j_gene: TRBJ1-4; d_gene: -; abundance: -
CDR3nt: TGTGCCACCCGACTAGCGGGGGGTGAGACAGATACGCAGTATTTT; CDR3aa: CATRLAGGETDTQYF; v_gene: TRBV10-3; j_gene: TRBJ2-3; d_gene: TRBD2; abundance: -
CDR3nt: TGTGCCAGCAGCCACCCCCGCGGGACTAGCGGGATACCCACAGATACGCAGTATTTT; CDR3aa: CASSHPRGTSGIPTDTQYF; v_gene: TRBV28; j_gene: TRBJ2-3; d_gene: TRBD2; abundance: -
CDR3nt: TGTGCCAGCAGTTTATGGGGAGGAGGCTACACCTTC; CDR3aa: CASSLWGGGYTF; v_gene: TRBV12-3/TRBV12-4; j_gene: TRBJ1-2; d_gene: -; abundance: many
CDR3nt: TGTGCCAGCAGTTTCCGGGCCTCTAGCAATCAGCCCCAGCATTTT; CDR3aa: CASSFRASSNQPQHF; v_gene: TRBV27; j_gene: TRBJ1-5; d_gene: -; abundance: few
CDR3nt: TGCGCCAGCAGCTTGTTTCGACACCAAGAGACCCAGTACTTC; CDR3aa: CASSLFRHQETQYF; v_gene: TRBV5-1; j_gene: TRBJ2-5; d_gene: -; abundance: few
CDR3nt: TGTGCCAGCAGTTTGACCGGGACAACAAATTCACCCCTCCACTTT; CDR3aa: CASSLTGTTNSPLHF; v_gene: TRBV12-3/TRBV12-4; j_gene: TRBJ1-6; d_gene: -; abundance: few
CDR3nt: TGCAGTGCTAGAGATACCAACACCGGGGAGCTGTTTTTT; CDR3aa: CSARDTNTGELFF; v_gene: TRBV20-1; j_gene: TRBJ2-2; d_gene: -; abundance: -
CDR3nt: TGTGCCAGCAGCCAGTTGACAGGGGACTATGGCTACACCTTC; CDR3aa: CASSQLTGDYGYTF; v_gene: TRBV13; j_gene: TRBJ1-2; d_gene: TRBD1; abundance: -
CDR3nt: TGCGCCAGCAGCTCCTCCGGGACTACTGGAAACAACTACGAGCAGTACTTC; CDR3aa: CASSSSGTTGNNYEQYF; v_gene: TRBV5-1; j_gene: TRBJ2-7; d_gene: TRBD2; abundance: -
CDR3nt: TGTGCCAGCAGCGTGCTTTCCGACGGCACCGGGGAGCTGTTTTTT; CDR3aa: CASSVLSDGTGELFF; v_gene: TRBV7-2; j_gene: TRBJ2-2; d_gene: -; abundance: -
CDR3nt: TGTGCCAGCGGAGGGACAGGGAACCGCTATGGCTACACCTTC; CDR3aa: CASGGTGNRYGYTF; v_gene: TRBV6-6; j_gene: TRBJ1-2; d_gene: TRBD1; abundance: -
CDR3nt: TGTGCCAGCAGTTCCCAGGGGGCCAGGGAGCAGTACTTC; CDR3aa: CASSSQGAREQYF; v_gene: TRBV12-3/TRBV12-4; j_gene: TRBJ2-5; d_gene: TRBD1; abundance: -
CDR3nt: TGTGCCAGCAGTGCCCTAGGGGTAGGGACCTACGAGCAGTACTTC; CDR3aa: CASSALGVGTYEQYF; v_gene: TRBV27; j_gene: TRBJ2-7; d_gene: -; abundance: -
CDR3nt: TGTGCCAGCAGTTTATGGGGACTCAGGGGCGTGTATTTT; CDR3aa: CASSLWGLRGVYF; v_gene: TRBV27; j_gene: TRBJ2-3; d_gene: -; abundance: few
CDR3nt: TGTGCCAGCAGCTTAGGAATTTCTTCGGGAAGCTCCTATAATTCACCCCTCCACTTT; CDR3aa: CASSLGISSGSSYNSPLHF; v_gene: TRBV11-2; j_gene: TRBJ1-6; d_gene: -; abundance: -
CDR3nt: TGTGCCAGCTCACCACAACTAGACACCCACGAGCAGTACTTC; CDR3aa: CASSPQLDTHEQYF; v_gene: TRBV18; j_gene: TRBJ2-7; d_gene: -; abundance: -
CDR3nt: TGTGCCAGCATCGATAGGACAGGGAGCTCCTACAATGAGCAGTACTTC; CDR3aa: CASIDRTGSSYNEQYF; v_gene: TRBV6-1; j_gene: TRBJ2-4; d_gene: TRBD1; abundance: -
CDR3nt: TGTGCCATCAGTGACGGGAGGAAGACAGATACGCAGTATTTT; CDR3aa: CAISDGRKTDTQYF; v_gene: TRBV10-3; j_gene: TRBJ2-3; d_gene: TRBD2; abundance: -
CDR3nt: TGCAGCGTTGTTCTCCGGGGATCTGGGGTCGAGCAGTACTTC; CDR3aa: CSVVLRGSGVEQYF; v_gene: TRBV29-1; j_gene: TRBJ2-7; d_gene: -; abundance: few
CDR3nt: TGTGCCAGCACCACCCCGGGACAGGGCTACGAGCAGTACTTC; CDR3aa: CASTTPGQGYEQYF; v_gene: TRBV6-6; j_gene: TRBJ2-7; d_gene: TRBD1; abundance: -
CDR3nt: TGTGCCAGCTGCCAGGGTGAAGGCACAGATACGCAGTATTTT; CDR3aa: CASCQGEGTDTQYF; v_gene: TRBV25-1; j_gene: TRBJ2-3; d_gene: -; abundance: few
CDR3nt: TGTGCCACCAGCAGAGATAATTCTCGGGCGGAGACCCAGTACTTC; CDR3aa: CATSRDNSRAETQYF; v_gene: TRBV15; j_gene: TRBJ2-5; d_gene: -; abundance: few
CDR3nt: TGTGCCAGCAGCCCCCTAGGGACAGGGATCTATGGCTACACCTTC; CDR3aa: CASSPLGTGIYGYTF; v_gene: TRBV7-9; j_gene: TRBJ1-2; d_gene: TRBD1; abundance: few
CDR3nt: TGCAGCGTTGAAGGAGGGACGGATGGCTACACCTTC; CDR3aa: CSVEGGTDGYTF; v_gene: TRBV29-1; j_gene: TRBJ1-2; d_gene: -; abundance: many
CDR3nt: TGTGCCATCAGTCCGACTAGCGGGAGTGCTGGGGACATTCAGTACTTC; CDR3aa: CAISPTSGSAGDIQYF; v_gene: TRBV10-3; j_gene: TRBJ2-4; d_gene: TRBD2; abundance: -